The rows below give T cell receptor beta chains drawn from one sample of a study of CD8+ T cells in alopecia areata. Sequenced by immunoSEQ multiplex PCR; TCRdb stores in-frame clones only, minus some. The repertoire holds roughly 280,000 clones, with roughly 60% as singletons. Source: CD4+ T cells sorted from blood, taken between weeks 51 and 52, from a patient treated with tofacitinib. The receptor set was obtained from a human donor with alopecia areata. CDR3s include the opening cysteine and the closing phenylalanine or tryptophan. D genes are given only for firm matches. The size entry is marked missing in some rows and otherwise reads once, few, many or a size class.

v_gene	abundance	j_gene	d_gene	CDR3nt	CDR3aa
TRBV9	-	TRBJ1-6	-	TGTGCCAGCAGCCCTTTTACGACAGATAATTCACCCCTCCACTTT	CASSPFTTDNSPLHF
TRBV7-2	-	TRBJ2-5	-	TGTGCCAGCAGCCCGTTAAGTACCCAGTACTTC	CASSPLSTQYF
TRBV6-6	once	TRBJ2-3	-	TGTGCCAGCAGTCAAACGCAGGGATACACAGATACGCAGTATTTT	CASSQTQGYTDTQYF
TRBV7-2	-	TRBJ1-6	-	TGTGCCAGCAGCGTACAGACAGACCCCCTTCAAAATTCACCCCTCCACTTT	CASSVQTDPLQNSPLHF
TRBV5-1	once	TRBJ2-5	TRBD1	TGCGCCAGCAGCTTAGAGGGGGCAGAGACCCAGTACTTC	CASSLEGAETQYF
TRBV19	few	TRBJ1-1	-	TGTGCCAGTAGTATTATTGGGGGAAGGGCGAACACTGAAGCTTTCTTT	CASSIIGGRANTEAFF
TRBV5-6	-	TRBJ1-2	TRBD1	TGTGCCAGCAGCAGCCGCCCGGACAGGGCCGACATTGATGGCTACACCTTC	CASSSRPDRADIDGYTF
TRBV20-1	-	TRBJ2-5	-	TGCAGTGCCCTGTTGCAGGAGACCCAGTACTTC	CSALLQETQYF
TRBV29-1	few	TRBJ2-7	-	TGCAGTCCAACGAAGGGGCGCAAGTACGAGCAGTACTTC	CSPTKGRKYEQYF
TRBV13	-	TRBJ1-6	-	TGTGCCAGCAGGGTGCCGGGGTCCCCTAAGTCACCCCTCCACTTT	CASRVPGSPKSPLHF
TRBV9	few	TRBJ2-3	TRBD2	TGTGCCAGCAGCGAACGCCCCCCTGGACTAGCGGTCCCAGATACGCAGTATTTT	CASSERPPGLAVPDTQYF
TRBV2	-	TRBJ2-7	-	TGTGCCAGCAGCGCCCGACAGTCTAGCTCCTACGAGCAGTACTTC	CASSARQSSSYEQYF
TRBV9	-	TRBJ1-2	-	TGTGCCAGCAGCGTAGCGGGGACCTATGAGGGCTACACCTTC	CASSVAGTYEGYTF
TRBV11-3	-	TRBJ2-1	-	TGTGCCAGCAGCCGGGACTTGGGCCGAGATGAGCAGTTCTTC	CASSRDLGRDEQFF
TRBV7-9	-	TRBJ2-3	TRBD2	TGTGCCAGCAGCTTTCGGCTAGCGGGGGGCCTTAGCACAGATACGCAGTATTTT	CASSFRLAGGLSTDTQYF
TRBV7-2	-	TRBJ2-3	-	TGTGCCAGCAGCAGCCGGCGGGGGCTCTTAGGTCCCACAGATACGCAGTATTTT	CASSSRRGLLGPTDTQYF
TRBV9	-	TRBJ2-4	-	TGTGCCAGCAGCGAGACCCCATCGTTGGCCAAAAACATTCAGTACTTC	CASSETPSLAKNIQYF
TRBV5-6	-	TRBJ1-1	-	TGTGCCAGCAGCTTAGGCAGGGCTGGGACTGAAGCTTTCTTT	CASSLGRAGTEAFF
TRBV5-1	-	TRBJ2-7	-	TGCGCCAGCAGCTTGGTTGAGGTCAACGAGCAGTACTTC	CASSLVEVNEQYF
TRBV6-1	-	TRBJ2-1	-	TGTGCCAGCAGCCTACACGGGACGAATGAGCAGTTCTTC	CASSLHGTNEQFF
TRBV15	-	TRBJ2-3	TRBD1	TGTGCCACCAGCGGGTGGACAGGGGGCACAGATACGCAGTATTTT	CATSGWTGGTDTQYF
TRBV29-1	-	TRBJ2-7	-	TGCAGCGCTGCAGGGGAAGGCGAGCAGTACTTC	CSAAGEGEQYF
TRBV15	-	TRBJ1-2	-	TGTGCCACCAGCAGAGATAGACAACGATATGGCTACACCTTC	CATSRDRQRYGYTF
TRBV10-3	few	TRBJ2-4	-	TGTGCCACCGAAGGGGGAAGCCAAAACATTCAGTACTTC	CATEGGSQNIQYF
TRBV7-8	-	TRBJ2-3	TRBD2	TGTGCCAGCAGCAGGGGGACTAGCGGGGGAACCTTTAGCACAGATACGCAGTATTTT	CASSRGTSGGTFSTDTQYF
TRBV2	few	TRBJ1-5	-	TGTGCCAGCAGTTGGGGAAATCAGCCCCAGCATTTT	CASSWGNQPQHF
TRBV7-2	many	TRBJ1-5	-	TGTGCCAGCGGCACGGCGGCTGGACAGCCCCAGCATTTT	CASGTAAGQPQHF
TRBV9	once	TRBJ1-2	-	TGTGCCAGCAGCGTAGGTACAGGGCAGTATGGCTACACCTTC	CASSVGTGQYGYTF
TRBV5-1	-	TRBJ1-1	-	TGCGCCAGCGCAACGTCGGGGTTTCACACTGAAGCTTTCTTT	CASATSGFHTEAFF
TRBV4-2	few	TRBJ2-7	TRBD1	TGTGCCAGCAGCCCGGGACAGCCCTACGAGCAGTACTTC	CASSPGQPYEQYF
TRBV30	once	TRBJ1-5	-	TGTGCCTGGACCGATTATAGCAATCAGCCCCAGCATTTT	CAWTDYSNQPQHF
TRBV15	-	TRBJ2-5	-	TGTGCCACCAGCTCCCACTGGACGGATAAAGAGACCCAGTACTTC	CATSSHWTDKETQYF
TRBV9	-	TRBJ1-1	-	TGTGCCAGCAGCCCAAGGGGGGGTTTGAACACTGAAGCTTTCTTT	CASSPRGGLNTEAFF
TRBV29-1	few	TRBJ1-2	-	TGCAGCGTTGTCCAGGAAAACTATGGCTACACCTTC	CSVVQENYGYTF
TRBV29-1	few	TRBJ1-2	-	TGCAGCGTGACCCTCGGGGCAGGGAGTAACTATGGCTACACCTTC	CSVTLGAGSNYGYTF
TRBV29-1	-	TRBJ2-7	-	TGCAGCGTTGATAAGGGGACCTCCTACGAGCAGTACTTC	CSVDKGTSYEQYF
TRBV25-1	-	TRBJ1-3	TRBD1	TGTGCCAGCAGTCCTGACAGGGAGCCTGGAAACACCATATATTTT	CASSPDREPGNTIYF
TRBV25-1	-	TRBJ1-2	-	TGTGCCAGCAGTGATCTACAGATTAACTATGGCTACACCTTC	CASSDLQINYGYTF
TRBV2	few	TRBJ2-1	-	TGTGCCAGCAGCGTCGGGGGGCTCAATGAGCAGTTCTTC	CASSVGGLNEQFF
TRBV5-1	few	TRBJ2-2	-	TGCGCCAGCAGCTTGGCCTCGAGAGCGAACACCGGGGAGCTGTTTTTT	CASSLASRANTGELFF
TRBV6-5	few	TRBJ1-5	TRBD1	TGTGCCAGCAGTGGGACAGGGGGCAATCAGCCCCAGCATTTT	CASSGTGGNQPQHF
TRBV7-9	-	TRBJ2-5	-	TGTGCCAGCAGCTTACGGGTGGAGACCCAGTACTTC	CASSLRVETQYF
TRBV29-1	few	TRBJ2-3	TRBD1	TGCAGCTATCGAGCCCGGGACAGGGGATTCGATACGCAGTATTTT	CSYRARDRGFDTQYF
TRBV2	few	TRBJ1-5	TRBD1	TGTGCCAGCAGTCCGTCAGGGGGCCTTAATCAGCCCCAGCATTTT	CASSPSGGLNQPQHF
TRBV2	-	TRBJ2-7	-	TGTGCCAGCGGGGATCGGGAGCAGTACTTC	CASGDREQYF
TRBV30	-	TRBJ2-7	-	TGTGCCTGGCTAAGGACGGGGTCCTACGAGCAGTACTTC	CAWLRTGSYEQYF
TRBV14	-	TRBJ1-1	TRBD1	TGTGCCAGCAGCCCCTGGGGGGGCAGGGGGGACACTGAAGCTTTCTTT	CASSPWGGRGDTEAFF
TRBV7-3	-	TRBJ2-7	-	TGTGCCAGCAGCTTACAAACCTACGAGCAGTACTTC	CASSLQTYEQYF
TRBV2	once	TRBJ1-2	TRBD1	TGTGCCAGCAGTCGGGGACAGGATTATGGCTACACCTTC	CASSRGQDYGYTF
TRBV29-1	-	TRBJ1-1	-	TGCAGCGGGGACGGCCCGGCGACTTTCTTT	CSGDGPATFF
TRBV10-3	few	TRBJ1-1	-	TGTGCCATCAGTTTAAGCAGGCACATGAACACTGAAGCTTTCTTT	CAISLSRHMNTEAFF
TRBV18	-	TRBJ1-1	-	TGTGCCAGCTCTCAAAGAACAGGGTTGGACACTGAAGCTTTCTTT	CASSQRTGLDTEAFF
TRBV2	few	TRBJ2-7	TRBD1	TGTGCCAGCAATCCGACAGGGAACTACGAGCAGTACTTC	CASNPTGNYEQYF
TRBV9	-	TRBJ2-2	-	TGTGCCAGCAGCCCGAGATCGGGGCAGGGTCTAACCGGGGAGCTGTTTTTT	CASSPRSGQGLTGELFF
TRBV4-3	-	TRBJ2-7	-	TGCGCCAGCAGCCAAGATATAGGGGGCTACGAGCAGTACTTC	CASSQDIGGYEQYF